The 17 T cell receptor beta chains below were found in one sample sequenced in a study of OX40 agonist ivuxolimab in advanced cancers. Clones were read by immunoSEQ multiplex PCR, and TCRdb kept only the in-frame ones, dropping some. The sample lists some 45,000 clones; 89% were seen once. The source material was CD4+ or CD8+ T cells sorted from blood, sampled in a trial of the OX40 agonist ivuxolimab. Receptors originate from an adult with an advanced solid tumor such as melanoma, head and neck, liver or kidney cancer.

The chain carries TRBV29-1 and TRBJ2-3; D perhaps matches TRBD1 (8 bases). The CDR3 has 13 residues. Per the germline V gene, CDR1 is SQVTM and CDR2 is ANQGSEA. V shed 6 bases and J shed 6 bases, with 16 bases lying between them. The CDR3 loop is CSVPKQGGDTQYF. The CDR3 bases are TGCAGCGTGCCGAAACAGGGGGGGGATACGCAGTATTTT.

This sequence joins TRBV5-1 and TRBJ2-7; 7 bases fit TRBD1. From germline, CDR1 is SGHRS and CDR2 YFSETQ. The CDR3 length is 13 residues. V shed 2 bases and J 4 bases; nucleotides not matched to a gene: 3. This chain's CDR3 is CASSFGTVYEQYF. DNA for the CDR3: TGCGCCAGCAGCTTCGGGACAGTTTACGAGCAGTACTTC.

The chain is built from TRBV2 and TRBJ2-1; no clear D. V was trimmed by 1 base and J by 9 bases, leaving 10 bases between them. The germline CDR1 and CDR2 sequences are SNHLY and FYNNEI. CDR3 length: 13 amino acids. In DNA form, the CDR3 reads TGTGCCAGCAGTGAAGGGGATACGAGTGAGCAGTTCTTC. Translation gives CASSEGDTSEQFF.

V is TRBV13 and J is TRBJ2-1; D ambiguous. Germline V CDR1 and CDR2: PRHDT, FYEKMQ (reference sequence). Trimming took 0 bases from V and 0 from J, leaving 15 bases between them. This CDR3 is 18 amino acids long. The CDR3 nucleotides are TGTGCCAGCAGCTTAGGGGGGTATGGTGGGCTCTCCTACAATGAGCAGTTCTTC. Its translation: CASSLGGYGGLSYNEQFF. Full variable domain (rest looked up from reference TRBV13 and TRBJ2-1): AAGVIQSPRHLIKEKRETATLKCYPIPRHDTVYWYQQGPGQDPQFLISFYEKMQSDKGSIPDRFSAQQFSDYHSELNMSSLELGDSALYFCASSLGGYGGLSYNEQFFGPGTRLTVL.

This clone came up once. This chain connects TRBV9 to TRBJ2-2, with TRBD1 matching over 7 bases. Germline V lookup: CDR1 SGDLS, CDR2 YYNGEE. V shed 0 bases and J 3 bases; nucleotides not matched to a gene: 5. CDR3 length equals 16 residues. CDR3 coding DNA: TGTGCCAGCAGCGTAGCGGACAGGTTGTACACCGGGGAGCTGTTTTTT. It yields the protein CASSVADRLYTGELFF.

The chain employs TRBV10-2 and TRBJ2-7; possibly TRBD1 for D (6 bases). The CDR3 spans 13 residues. V gave up 5 bases and J gave up 2 bases, with 10 bases separating them. Per germline, CDR1 WSHSY and CDR2 SAAADI. The CDR3 spells CASSLDSTYEQYF. DNA for the CDR3: TGCGCCAGCAGTTTGGACAGCACCTACGAGCAGTACTTC.

The V gene is TRBV7-9, the J gene TRBJ2-1; D may match TRBD1 or TRBD2 (5 bases each). This CDR3 contains 14 residues. The V and J ends lost 8 bases and 3 bases respectively, with 14 bases between them. Germline CDR1 reads SEHNR; CDR2 reads FQNEAQ (reference sequence). This CDR3 reads CASQAAGIYNEQFF. DNA of the CDR3: TGTGCCAGCCAAGCGGCAGGGATCTACAATGAGCAGTTCTTC.

This chain uses TRBV27 with TRBJ1-5; 8 bases map to TRBD1. The germline V gene encodes CDR1 MNHEY and CDR2 SMNVEV (reference sequence). The J segment lost 3 bases and the V segment lost 2 bases, leaving 3 bases of the junction unmatched. The CDR3 has 15 amino acids. The CDR3 bases are TGTGCCAGCAGTTTAGGCAGGGGGCCCAATCAGCCCCAGCATTTT. Protein: CASSLGRGPNQPQHF.

The chain uses TRBV7-5 and TRBJ1-1; the D call TRBD1 from the table was never checked on the DNA. TRBV7-5 is annotated as a pseudogene. CDR3 length: 15 residues. The CDR3 nucleotides are TGTGTCAGAAGCGTCCGACAGGGAATGAACACTGAAGCTTTCTTT. Translation: CVRSVRQGMNTEAFF.

The V gene is TRBV7-9, the J gene TRBJ1-3, with 7 bases lining up with TRBD1. CDR3 length: 14 residues. Germline CDR1 SEHNR, CDR2 FQNEAQ (reference sequence). V dropped 8 bases and J dropped 4; count of bases not matched to a gene: 8. CDR3 coding DNA: TGTGCCAGCCGACCGGACAGGAAGGGAAACACCATATATTTT. Its protein product is CASRPDRKGNTIYF. Full variable domain (missing parts from reference TRBV7-9 and TRBJ1-3): DTGVSQNPRHKITKRGQNVTFRCDPISEHNRLYWYRQTLGQGPEFLTYFQNEAQLEKSRLLSDRFSAERPKGSFSTLEIQRTEQGDSAMYLCASRPDRKGNTIYFGEGSWLTVV.

Comments on this clone: This specimen includes other DNA sequences encoding the same CDR3. The chain links TRBV15 to TRBJ2-5; possibly TRBD2 for D (6 bases). CDR3 length: 15 amino acids. Trimming pared 1 base from V and 5 bases from J, leaving 14 bases between. CDR1 is LNHNV and CDR2 is YYDKDF in the germline V gene (reference sequence). CDR3 in amino acids: CATSRGAGGSETQYF. The CDR3 bases are TGTGCCACCAGCAGAGGGGCTGGGGGGAGCGAGACCCAGTACTTC.

The J gene is TRBJ2-1, the V gene TRBV19; 10 nucleotides agree with TRBD1. CDR1 and CDR2 (germline): LNHDA, SQIVND (reference sequence). CDR3 length equals 15 residues. The J segment lost 3 bases and the V segment lost 8 bases, leaving 7 bases of the junction unmatched. The CDR3 sequence: CASGGTGALYNEQFF. DNA of the CDR3: TGTGCCAGTGGGGGGACAGGGGCTCTCTACAATGAGCAGTTCTTC.

J is TRBJ2-3 and V is TRBV5-1, with TRBD2 identical over 10 bases. The CDR3 is made up of 16 amino acids. CDR1 is SGHRS, CDR2 YFSETQ, per germline. V lost 0 bases, J lost 9 bases, and 10 bases stayed unmatched. CDR3 bases: TGCGCCAGCAGCTTGGACCCCCTACTAGCGGGAAAGACGCAGTATTTT. It translates to CASSLDPLLAGKTQYF.

The chain is built from TRBV7-9 and TRBJ1-1, with TRBD1 identical over 7 bases. This CDR3 has 11 amino acids. The germline V gene has CDR1 SEHNR and CDR2 FQNEAQ (reference sequence). V gave up 6 bases and J gave up 8 bases; unmatched junction bases: 3. The DNA of the CDR3 is TGTGCCAGCAGTAGGGGGCCAGAAGCTTTCTTT. Translation gives CASSRGPEAFF. The complete variable domain, with remaining parts taken from reference TRBV7-9 and TRBJ1-1, reads DTGVSQNPRHKITKRGQNVTFRCDPISEHNRLYWYRQTLGQGPEFLTYFQNEAQLEKSRLLSDRFSAERPKGSFSTLEIQRTEQGDSAMYLCASSRGPEAFFGQGTRLTVV.

The gene calls are TRBV30 and TRBJ2-3; D uncertain. Germline assignment: CDR1 GTSNPN and CDR2 SVGIG (reference sequence). The CDR3 sequence is 12 residues long. V shed 0 bases and J shed 5 bases, with 6 bases lying between them. The chain's CDR3 is CAWSVHEDTQYF. The CDR3 coding sequence is TGTGCCTGGAGTGTACATGAAGATACGCAGTATTTT.

The V gene is TRBV7-2, the J gene TRBJ2-7; perhaps TRBD2 as D (6 bases). V was shortened by 5 bases and J by 4 bases, with 15 bases between the two germline ends. Germline CDR1 SGHTA, CDR2 FQGNSA. This CDR3 has 14 amino acids. CDR3 amino acids: CASSTRLVFYEQYF. For the CDR3, the DNA is TGTGCCAGCAGCACTAGACTAGTTTTTTACGAGCAGTACTTC.

The chain recombines TRBV4-2 with TRBJ2-2; 9 nucleotides align to TRBD2. The junction had 0 bases not matched to a gene; V was cut back by 3 bases and J by 4 bases. This CDR3 has 14 amino acids. The germline CDR1 and CDR2 sequences are LGHNA and YNFKEQ. This CDR3 is CASSQRGGTGELFF. The CDR3 DNA follows: TGTGCCAGCAGCCAGCGGGGGGGCACCGGGGAGCTGTTTTTT.